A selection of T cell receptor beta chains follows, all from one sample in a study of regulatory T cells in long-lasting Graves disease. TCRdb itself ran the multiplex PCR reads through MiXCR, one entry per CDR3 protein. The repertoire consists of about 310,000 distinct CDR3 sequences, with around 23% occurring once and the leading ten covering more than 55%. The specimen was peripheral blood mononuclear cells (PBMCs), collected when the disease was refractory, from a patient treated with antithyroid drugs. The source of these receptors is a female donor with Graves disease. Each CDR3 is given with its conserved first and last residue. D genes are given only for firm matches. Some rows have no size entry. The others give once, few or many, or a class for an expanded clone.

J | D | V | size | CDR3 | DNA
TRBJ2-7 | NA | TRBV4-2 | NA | CASSLRGGNYEQYF | TGTGCCAGCAGCCTCAGGGGAGGAAACTACGAGCAGTACTTC
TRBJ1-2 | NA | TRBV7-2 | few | CASSLPVRGTRGYTF | TGTGCCAGCAGCTTACCGGTTAGGGGGACGAGAGGCTACACCTTC
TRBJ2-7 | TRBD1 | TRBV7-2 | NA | CASSLQGQGTYEQYF | TGTGCCAGCAGCTTACAGGGACAGGGAACCTACGAGCAGTACTTC
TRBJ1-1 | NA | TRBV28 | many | CASSLSNTEAFF | TGTGCCAGCAGCTTAAGTAACACTGAAGCTTTCTTT
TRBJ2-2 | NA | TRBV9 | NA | CASSVGTGELFF | TGTGCCAGCAGCGTGGGGACCGGGGAGCTGTTTTTT
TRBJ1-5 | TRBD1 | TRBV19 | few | CASSMDKDRVGQPQHF | TGTGCCAGTAGTATGGATAAAGACAGGGTAGGTCAGCCCCAGCATTTT
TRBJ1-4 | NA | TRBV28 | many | CASSSSDMASEKLFF | TGTGCCAGCAGTTCCTCGGACATGGCAAGTGAAAAACTGTTTTTT
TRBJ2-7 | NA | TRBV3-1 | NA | CASSQVHEQYF | TGTGCCAGCAGCCAAGTCCACGAGCAGTACTTC
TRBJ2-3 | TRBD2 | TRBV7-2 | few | CASSLLAGDAQYF | TGTGCCAGCAGCTTGCTAGCGGGCGATGCGCAGTATTTT
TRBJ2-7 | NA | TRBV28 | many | CASSWTVGSYEQYF | TGTGCCAGCAGTTGGACAGTGGGATCCTACGAGCAGTACTTC
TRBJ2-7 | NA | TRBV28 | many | CASSLWSEQYF | TGTGCCAGCAGTTTATGGAGTGAGCAGTACTTC
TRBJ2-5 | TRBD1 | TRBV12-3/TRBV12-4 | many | CASRSGMGQVLETQYF | TGTGCCAGCCGCTCAGGGATGGGACAGGTATTGGAGACCCAGTACTTC
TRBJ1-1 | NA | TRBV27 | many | CASSLVRGNTEAFF | TGTGCCAGCAGTTTAGTCAGGGGAAACACTGAAGCTTTCTTT
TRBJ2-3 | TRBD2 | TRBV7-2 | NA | CASSLGGITSVGTDTQYF | TGTGCCAGCAGCTTAGGCGGGATTACTAGCGTTGGTACAGATACGCAGTATTTT
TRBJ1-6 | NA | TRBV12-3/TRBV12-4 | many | CASSMGTQDNSPLHF | TGTGCCAGCAGTATGGGGACCCAAGATAATTCACCCCTCCACTTT
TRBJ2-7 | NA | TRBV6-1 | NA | CASTLTDNTYEQYF | TGTGCCAGTACATTGACAGACAATACCTACGAGCAGTACTTC
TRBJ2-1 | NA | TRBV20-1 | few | CSARDGTIPYNEQFF | TGCAGTGCTAGAGATGGAACAATTCCCTACAATGAGCAGTTCTTC
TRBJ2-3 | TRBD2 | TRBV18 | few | CASSLMTSGSQLAQYF | TGTGCCAGCTCACTTATGACTAGCGGGAGTCAATTGGCGCAGTATTTT
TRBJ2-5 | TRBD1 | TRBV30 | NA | CAWSRQLSGTGGAQYF | TGTGCCTGGAGCAGACAACTTTCCGGGACAGGGGGGGCCCAGTACTTC
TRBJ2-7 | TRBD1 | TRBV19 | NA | CASSFGQGVYEQYF | TGTGCCAGTAGTTTCGGACAGGGGGTTTACGAGCAGTACTTC
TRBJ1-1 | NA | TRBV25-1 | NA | CASTQTGFFTEAFF | TGTGCCAGCACCCAAACAGGATTTTTCACTGAAGCTTTCTTT
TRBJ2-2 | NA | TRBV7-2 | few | CASSLDRGNHGELFF | TGTGCCAGCAGCTTAGATCGCGGGAATCACGGGGAGCTGTTTTTT